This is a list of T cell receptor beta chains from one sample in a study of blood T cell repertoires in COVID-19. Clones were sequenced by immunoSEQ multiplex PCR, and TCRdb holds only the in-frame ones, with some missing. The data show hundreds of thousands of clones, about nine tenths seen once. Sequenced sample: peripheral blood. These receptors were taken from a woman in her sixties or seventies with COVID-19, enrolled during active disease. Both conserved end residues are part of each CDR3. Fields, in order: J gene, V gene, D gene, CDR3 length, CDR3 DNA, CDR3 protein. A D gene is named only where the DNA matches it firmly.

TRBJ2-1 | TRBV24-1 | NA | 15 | TGTGCCACCAGTGACCGACGAGGGTCCTACAATGAGCAGTTCTTC | CATSDRRGSYNEQFF
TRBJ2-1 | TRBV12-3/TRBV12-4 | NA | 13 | TGTGCCAGCAGTAGGGAGGTTTTCAATGAGCAGTTCTTC | CASSREVFNEQFF
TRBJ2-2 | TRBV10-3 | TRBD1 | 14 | TGTGCCATCAGTGGGACAGGGAACACCGGGGAGCTGTTTTTT | CAISGTGNTGELFF
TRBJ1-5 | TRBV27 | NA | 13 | TGTGCCAGCAAAAGGGGTCTAGGGGAGCCCCAGCATTTT | CASKRGLGEPQHF
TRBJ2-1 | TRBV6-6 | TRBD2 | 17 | TGTGCCAGCAGTCCGTTTAATAGCGGGGGAAGGGCCAATGAGCAGTTCTTC | CASSPFNSGGRANEQFF
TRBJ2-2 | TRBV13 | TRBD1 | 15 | TGTGCCAGCAGCCTGGGACAGGGGGCAACCGGGGAGCTGTTTTTT | CASSLGQGATGELFF
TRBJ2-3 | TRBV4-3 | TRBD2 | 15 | TGCGCCAGCAGCCCCCTGGCGGGGGACCCCCATACGCAGTATTTT | CASSPLAGDPHTQYF
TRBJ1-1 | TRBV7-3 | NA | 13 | TGTGCCAGCAGCTTGTTATGGAACACTGAAGCTTTCTTT | CASSLLWNTEAFF
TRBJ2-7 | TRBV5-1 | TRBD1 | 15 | TGCGCCAGCAGCGTCGGGACAGGGGGCCCCTACGAGCAGTACTTC | CASSVGTGGPYEQYF
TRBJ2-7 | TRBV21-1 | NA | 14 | TGTGCCAGCAGCTCGGGACAGCGAGGCGACGAGCAGTACTTC | CASSSGQRGDEQYF
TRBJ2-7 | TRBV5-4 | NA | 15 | TGTGCCAGCAGTTGGCGGGGCTGGGGCCGGTACGAGCAGTACTTC | CASSWRGWGRYEQYF
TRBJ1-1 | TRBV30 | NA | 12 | TGTGCCTGGAGTGTTCGGAACACTGAAGCTTTCTTT | CAWSVRNTEAFF
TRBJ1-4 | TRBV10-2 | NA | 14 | TGCGCCAGCAGTGAGGACAGGCCGAATGAAAAACTGTTTTTT | CASSEDRPNEKLFF